This T cell receptor beta chain was recovered during a study of blood T cell repertoires in COVID-19. Overall study: Donors in the United States, Italy and Spain gave samples during acute or convalescent COVID-19.

Produced via immunoSEQ multiplex PCR; TCRdb's table is partial and in-frame only. The sample has roughly 150,000 clones, approximately 86% seen once. Germline V gene data show CDR1 as LNHDA and CDR2 as SQIVND (reference sequence). Trimming cost V 7 bases and J 4 bases, with 8 bases left between them. The CDR3 is made up of 13 amino acids. V and J are TRBV19 and TRBJ1-6, with D possibly matching TRBD1 (6 bases). This clonotype was sampled from a woman older than 75 with COVID-19, enrolled during active disease. Sequencing input: peripheral blood. CDR3 sequence: CASKDRYNSPLHF. The CDR3 DNA reads as TGTGCCAGTAAGGACAGATATAATTCACCCCTCCACTTT.